This T cell receptor beta chain stems from a study of blood T cell repertoires in COVID-19. Background on the study: Samples of COVID-19 (acute and convalescent) were obtained from the United States, Italy and Spain.

Grouping used clinical history reported by participants in a survey and questionnaire. Symptom resolution, clearance, or two negative PCRs marked donors in Cohort 3 as recovered. There are 17 residues in the CDR3. Germline CDR1 is SGHKS and CDR2 is YYEKEE (reference sequence). V was shortened by 0 bases and J by 2 bases, with 15 bases between the two germline ends. Original processing notes: Estimation of nucleated cell counts relied on the amplification of reference gene primers. Assay: immunoSEQ multiplex PCR; the TCRdb copy retains only in-frame clones and omits some. The V and J calls and clone size come from that table; D and trimming were worked out from the DNA. This table holds hundreds of thousands of clones, roughly 90% found once.

The sequencing sample was made of PBMCs or T cells enriched from blood (not recorded which). The rearrangement uses TRBV5-5 and TRBJ1-5, with D tentatively TRBD1 (5 bases). The clonotype originates from a woman aged 30 to 39 who had recovered from COVID-19. CDR3 bases: TGTGCCAGCAGCTTGGGGCAGGGCGGGGTAGGCAATCAGCCCCAGCATTTT. It specifies CASSLGQGGVGNQPQHF.